The present entry profiles one TCR beta chain with its context. Amplification targeted TCR beta CDR3 regions from RNA transcripts. HTBI primers were the set used in a first-round RT-PCR of the TCR CDR3. TCRdb itself ran the multiplex PCR reads through MiXCR, one entry per CDR3 protein. The sample holds 400,000 to 500,000 distinct CDR3 sequences, roughly 13% seen once. The data belong to a study of T cells in Graves' hyperthyroidism and ophthalmopathy. Per the germline V gene, CDR1 is MGHDK and CDR2 is SYGVNS. The junction had 6 bases not matched to a gene; V was cut back by 4 bases and J by 4 bases. The CDR3 totals 16 residues. Newly diagnosed hyperthyroidism patients aged 18 to 65 years had disease lasting under 2 months.

Sequencing was performed on blood. The receptor comes from a woman younger than 35 with Graves' hyperthyroidism. This chain links TRBV25-1 with TRBJ2-1; 11 bases are shared with TRBD2. This chain's CDR3 is CASSVSGRALYNEQFF. The DNA of the CDR3 is TGTGCCAGCAGTGTTAGCGGGAGGGCCCTATACAATGAGCAGTTCTTC.